These T cell receptor beta chains were read from a single sample in a study of blood T cell repertoires in COVID-19. Libraries were prepared by immunoSEQ multiplex PCR; TCRdb keeps only in-frame clonotypes and omits some of them. The sample comprises approximately 50,000 clones, roughly 86% of which are singletons, and about 22% rests with the top ten. Sequenced material: peripheral blood. The receptors here all came from a woman aged 80 or over with acute or convalescent COVID-19. The conserved cysteine and the conserved F or W are not part of the CDR3 here.

>TRBV5-4
ASSLFLAGGSTGELF
>TRBV9
ASSVGAGGFYNEQF
>TRBV2
ASRPGTYNEQF
>TRBV5-1
ASSYTGTGGSSPLH
>TRBV3-1/TRBV3-2
ASSQGTTGETQY
>TRBV11-2
ASSPGLGYSGANVLT
>TRBV27
ASRGRDSGRPQH
>TRBV7-6
ASSLGPPGGNEKLF
>TRBV15
ATRGGGTYNEQF
>TRBV7-3
ASSLGVNYGYT
>TRBV3-1/TRBV3-2
ASSPWGARTNTEAF
>TRBV2
ASKRDGASNQPQH
>TRBV11-1
ASSSIGGTDTQY
>TRBV18
ASSPLRGLADTQY
>TRBV28
ASSFSLTGTGNTIY
>TRBV12-5
ASGLGGQGPYNEQF
>TRBV10-3
AIKAGTANEKLF
>TRBV29-1
SVVRERYTEAF
>TRBV6-4
ARGRAPTGELF
>TRBV30
AWSVQGNQPQH
>TRBV7-3
ASSLRAGARNEQF
>TRBV7-3
ASSPGTGGTEAF